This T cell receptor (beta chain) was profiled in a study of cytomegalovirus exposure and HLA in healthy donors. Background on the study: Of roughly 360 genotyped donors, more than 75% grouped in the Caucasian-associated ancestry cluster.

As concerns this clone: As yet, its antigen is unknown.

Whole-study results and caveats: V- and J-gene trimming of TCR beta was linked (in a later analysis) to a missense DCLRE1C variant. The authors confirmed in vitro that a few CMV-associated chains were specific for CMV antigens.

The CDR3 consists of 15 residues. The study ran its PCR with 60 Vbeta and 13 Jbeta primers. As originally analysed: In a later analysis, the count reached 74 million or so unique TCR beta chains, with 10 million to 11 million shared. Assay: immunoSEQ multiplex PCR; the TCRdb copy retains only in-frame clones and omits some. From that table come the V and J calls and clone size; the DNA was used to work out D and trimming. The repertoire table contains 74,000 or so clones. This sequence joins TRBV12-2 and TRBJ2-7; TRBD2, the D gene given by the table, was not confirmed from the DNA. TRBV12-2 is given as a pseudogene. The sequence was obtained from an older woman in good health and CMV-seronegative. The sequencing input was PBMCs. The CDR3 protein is CASRLEPSKSYEQYF. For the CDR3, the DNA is TGTGCAAGTCGCTTAGAGCCTAGCAAGTCCTACGAGCAGTACTTC.